This T cell receptor beta chain was sequenced in a study of cytomegalovirus exposure and HLA in healthy donors. General observations from the study: Likely technical artifact: a cluster of highly shared sequence variants. In a later analysis, productive TCRs from donors in an Asian-associated ancestry cluster reportedly carried fewer N-insertions than the cohort mean. A later analysis found that most CMV-associated TCR beta chains appeared HLA-restricted.

Notes on this clone: The antigen is unknown.

Likely unrecorded immune exposures existed in these nominally healthy donors. PCR involved 60 Vbeta and 13 Jbeta primers. Method: immunoSEQ multiplex PCR; TCRdb's copy keeps in-frame clones and lacks some. The sample has almost 85,000 clones, more than 70% seen once. The CDR3 has 15 residues. Looked up from germline, CDR1 is SGHRS and CDR2 is YFSETQ. V lost 5 bases and J lost 4; bases outside the gene matches: 10. This chain connects TRBV5-1 to TRBJ2-3; 7 bases match TRBD1. The receptor was derived from a male donor in good health and CMV-seropositive. The sequencing sample was made of PBMCs. The CDR3 DNA is TGCGCCAGCAGACCCCCCTCGACAGGGTCAGATACGCAGTATTTT. Amino acid sequence: CASRPPSTGSDTQYF.